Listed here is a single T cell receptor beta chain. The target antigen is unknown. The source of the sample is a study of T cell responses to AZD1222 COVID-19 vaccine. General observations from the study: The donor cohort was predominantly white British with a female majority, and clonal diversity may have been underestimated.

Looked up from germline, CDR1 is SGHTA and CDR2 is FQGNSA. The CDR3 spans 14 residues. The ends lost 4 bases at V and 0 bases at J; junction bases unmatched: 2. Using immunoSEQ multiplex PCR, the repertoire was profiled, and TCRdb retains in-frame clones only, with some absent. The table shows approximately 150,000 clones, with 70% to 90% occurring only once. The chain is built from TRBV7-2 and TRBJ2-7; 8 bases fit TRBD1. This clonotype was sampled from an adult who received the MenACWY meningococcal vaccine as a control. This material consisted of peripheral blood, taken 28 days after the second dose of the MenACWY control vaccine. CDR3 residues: CASSWDRNSYEQYF. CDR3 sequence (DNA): TGTGCCAGCAGCTGGGACAGGAACTCCTACGAGCAGTACTTC.